Listed below are T cell receptor beta chains from one sample, sequenced in a study of identical twins. Via MiXCR, TCRdb re-called the 5' RACE reads, giving one row per CDR3 protein. The sample records approximately 600,000 distinct CDR3 sequences, roughly 7.1% being singletons. These same records also appear under a second study, on yellow fever vaccine responses in identical twins.

The sample taken for sequencing was PBMCs. All receptors derive from a woman aged 18-29 years in good health. CDR3s include the opening cysteine and the closing phenylalanine or tryptophan. A D gene is named only where the DNA matches it firmly. Some rows have no size entry. The others give once, few or many, or a class for an expanded clone.

v_call,j_call,d_call,clone_size,cdr3_aa,cdr3_nt
TRBV7-3,TRBJ2-1,.,many,CASSLTGSSHNEQFF,TGTGCCAGCAGCTTAACAGGTTCGTCCCACAATGAGCAGTTCTTC
TRBV29-1,TRBJ2-2,TRBD2,many,CSVRTIGLAGGLNTGELFF,TGCAGCGTCCGCACCATAGGACTAGCGGGAGGGCTGAACACCGGGGAGCTGTTTTTT
TRBV12-3/TRBV12-4,TRBJ2-1,TRBD2,.,CASRITGGGLNEQFF,TGTGCCAGCAGAATAACGGGGGGGGGCCTCAATGAGCAGTTCTTC
TRBV25-1,TRBJ2-3,TRBD2,many,CASSEYRLAGESDTQYF,TGTGCCAGCAGTGAATACAGACTAGCGGGAGAAAGCGATACGCAGTATTTT
TRBV7-3,TRBJ2-1,TRBD1,many,CASSVRQGTAYNEQFF,TGTGCCAGCAGCGTAAGACAGGGGACTGCGTACAATGAGCAGTTCTTC
TRBV6-2/TRBV6-3,TRBJ1-6,TRBD1,.,CASSYYRDSPSPLHF,TGTGCCAGCAGTTACTATCGGGACAGCCCTTCACCCCTCCACTTT
TRBV6-1,TRBJ2-1,TRBD2,.,CASSRASGSTGYEQFF,TGTGCCAGCAGCCGAGCTAGCGGGAGTACCGGGTATGAGCAGTTCTTC
TRBV7-2,TRBJ2-2,TRBD2,few,CASSPLASGNTGELFF,TGTGCCAGCAGCCCACTAGCGAGCGGGAACACCGGGGAGCTGTTTTTT
TRBV5-1,TRBJ2-1,.,many,CASSSSGPRNEQFF,TGCGCCAGCAGCTCGTCCGGGCCCCGGAATGAGCAGTTCTTC
TRBV28,TRBJ1-2,.,few,CASSFSGNYGYTF,TGTGCCAGCAGTTTTTCAGGGAACTATGGCTACACCTTC
TRBV7-9,TRBJ2-1,TRBD2,.,CASSSRTSWEENEQFF,TGTGCCAGCAGCTCCCGGACTAGCTGGGAGGAGAATGAGCAGTTCTTC
TRBV10-3,TRBJ2-7,.,few,CAISEEDNPYEQYF,TGTGCCATCAGTGAAGAGGACAATCCCTACGAGCAGTACTTC
TRBV5-1,TRBJ1-6,.,.,CASRMEGFNSPLHF,TGCGCCAGCAGAATGGAGGGATTCAATTCACCCCTCCACTTT
TRBV6-1,TRBJ1-1,.,few,CASRPPSGNTEAFF,TGTGCCAGCCGCCCGCCTTCGGGCAACACTGAAGCTTTCTTT
TRBV20-1,TRBJ2-1,.,.,CSAPTLGGSYNEQFF,TGCAGTGCACCCACCCTAGGGGGCTCCTACAATGAGCAGTTCTTC
TRBV7-8,TRBJ2-3,TRBD2,.,CASSLRLAEPTDTQYF,TGTGCCAGCAGCTTACGACTAGCGGAGCCCACAGATACGCAGTATTTT
TRBV2,TRBJ2-5,.,many,CASRGPLYQETQYF,TGTGCCAGCAGAGGACCCTTGTACCAAGAGACCCAGTACTTC
TRBV3-1,TRBJ2-6,.,.,CASSHPPRAGANVLTF,TGTGCCAGCAGCCATCCGCCGAGGGCCGGGGCCAACGTCCTGACTTTC
TRBV12-3/TRBV12-4,TRBJ1-3,TRBD1,.,CASSLSGTAGNTIYF,TGTGCCAGCAGTTTATCGGGGACAGCTGGAAACACCATATATTTT
TRBV5-1,TRBJ2-2,.,many,CASSTAGDGGELFF,TGCGCCAGCAGTACGGCTGGGGATGGCGGGGAGCTGTTTTTT
TRBV7-2,TRBJ2-7,TRBD2,many,CASSPGGGGPYEQYF,TGTGCCAGCAGCCCCGGGGGGGGTGGGCCCTACGAGCAGTACTTC
TRBV6-5,TRBJ1-6,.,.,CASSYSSYGGGNSPLHF,TGTGCCAGCAGTTACTCGAGTTACGGAGGAGGGAATTCACCCCTCCACTTT
TRBV2,TRBJ2-7,.,.,CASSDPGEQYF,TGTGCCAGCAGTGACCCGGGCGAGCAGTACTTC
TRBV20-1,TRBJ2-5,.,many,CSARDRRENPGAQYF,TGCAGTGCTAGAGATCGACGAGAAAACCCTGGGGCCCAGTACTTC
TRBV12-3/TRBV12-4,TRBJ2-7,.,many,CASSDFSEQYF,TGTGCCAGCAGCGACTTCTCCGAGCAGTACTTC
TRBV12-3/TRBV12-4,TRBJ2-1,.,.,CASSLFLVGRDEQFF,TGTGCCAGCAGTTTATTCCTAGTGGGTAGGGATGAGCAGTTCTTC
TRBV2,TRBJ2-1,TRBD2,few,CASSYGLEQYNEQFF,TGTGCCAGCAGTTATGGACTAGAGCAGTACAATGAGCAGTTCTTC
TRBV7-3,TRBJ2-3,TRBD2,once,CASSKGLAGGRKASTDTQYF,TGTGCCAGCAGCAAGGGACTAGCGGGAGGGAGAAAAGCTAGCACAGATACGCAGTATTTT
TRBV12-3/TRBV12-4,TRBJ2-1,TRBD2,many,CASSLRGTSGEQFF,TGTGCCAGCAGTTTAAGGGGGACTAGCGGTGAGCAGTTCTTC
TRBV3-1,TRBJ1-2,.,.,CASSQLAGANYGYTF,TGTGCCAGCAGCCAACTGGCGGGAGCAAACTATGGCTACACCTTC
TRBV28,TRBJ2-1,.,.,CASSLPPFEQFF,TGTGCCAGCAGTTTGCCGCCTTTTGAGCAGTTCTTC
TRBV5-5,TRBJ2-2,.,.,CASSEGATPNTGELFF,TGTGCCAGCAGCGAGGGAGCGACTCCGAACACCGGGGAGCTGTTTTTT
TRBV10-3,TRBJ1-1,TRBD1,many,CAISRQGGLGTEAFF,TGTGCCATCAGCCGACAGGGAGGCCTCGGCACTGAAGCTTTCTTT
TRBV5-1,TRBJ1-1,TRBD1,many,CASSWTAGGGMNTEAFF,TGCGCCAGCAGCTGGACGGCAGGGGGTGGGATGAACACTGAAGCTTTCTTT
TRBV2,TRBJ1-5,.,many,CASSTWVNQPQHF,TGTGCCAGCAGTACCTGGGTCAATCAGCCCCAGCATTTT
TRBV3-1,TRBJ2-5,TRBD2,.,CASSPRLAGLLQETQYF,TGTGCCAGCAGCCCCCGACTAGCGGGGCTACTCCAAGAGACCCAGTACTTC
TRBV28,TRBJ1-5,.,few,CATGPGYSNQPQHF,TGTGCCACCGGACCGGGATATAGCAATCAGCCCCAGCATTTT
TRBV5-6,TRBJ2-7,.,few,CASSLGLEGYEQYF,TGTGCCAGCAGCTTGGGGCTAGAGGGCTACGAGCAGTACTTC
TRBV20-1,TRBJ2-1,.,.,CSARDSWMAEQFF,TGCAGTGCTAGAGACTCCTGGATGGCTGAGCAGTTCTTC
TRBV6-5,TRBJ1-2,.,few,CASSYSNQGNYGYTF,TGTGCCAGCAGTTACTCGAATCAGGGTAACTATGGCTACACCTTC
TRBV11-1,TRBJ2-1,.,few,CASSQGVPSFLFYEQFF,TGTGCCAGCAGCCAAGGGGTCCCTAGCTTTTTATTCTATGAGCAGTTCTTC
TRBV7-2,TRBJ2-3,TRBD2,many,CASSLSGLLAPTGNTDTQYF,TGTGCCAGCAGCTTGAGCGGGCTACTAGCGCCTACAGGAAACACAGATACGCAGTATTTT
TRBV4-1,TRBJ2-3,.,.,CASSHRPGQPGADTQYF,TGCGCCAGCAGCCACCGCCCCGGACAGCCAGGGGCCGATACGCAGTATTTT
TRBV5-1,TRBJ2-1,.,many,CASSLAGQVGYNEQFF,TGCGCCAGCAGCTTGGCGGGACAAGTAGGCTACAATGAGCAGTTCTTC
TRBV12-3/TRBV12-4,TRBJ1-1,TRBD1,.,CASRPTMRDSRGAFF,TGTGCCAGCAGACCAACTATGAGGGACAGCAGGGGAGCTTTCTTT
TRBV13,TRBJ1-6,.,many,CASSLQQPNSPLHF,TGTGCCAGCAGCTTACAACAGCCTAATTCACCCCTCCACTTT
TRBV7-8,TRBJ2-1,TRBD1,few,CASTEPGDRGNEQFF,TGTGCCAGCACCGAGCCCGGGGACAGGGGGAATGAGCAGTTCTTC
TRBV5-1,TRBJ1-4,.,many,CASSGQTAEKLFF,TGCGCCAGCTCCGGACAAACGGCTGAAAAACTGTTTTTT
TRBV4-1,TRBJ2-2,TRBD2,.,CASSRSPGLGTGELFF,TGCGCCAGCAGCCGAAGTCCGGGACTAGGGACCGGGGAGCTGTTTTTT
TRBV27,TRBJ1-2,.,.,CASSLKQGNYGYTF,TGTGCCAGCAGTTTAAAGCAGGGGAACTATGGCTACACCTTC
TRBV29-1,TRBJ2-7,TRBD1,few,CSVSSPGQGSYEQYF,TGCAGCGTTTCATCCCCGGGACAGGGCTCCTACGAGCAGTACTTC
TRBV3-1,TRBJ1-1,TRBD1,.,CASSPISTGRTEAFF,TGTGCCAGCAGCCCCATCTCGACAGGGCGTACTGAAGCTTTCTTT
TRBV27,TRBJ1-1,TRBD1,.,CASSGQGAEAFF,TGTGCCAGCAGTGGACAGGGGGCTGAAGCTTTCTTT
TRBV18,TRBJ1-1,.,.,CASSPPQGTEAFF,TGTGCCAGCTCACCACCACAGGGTACTGAAGCTTTCTTT